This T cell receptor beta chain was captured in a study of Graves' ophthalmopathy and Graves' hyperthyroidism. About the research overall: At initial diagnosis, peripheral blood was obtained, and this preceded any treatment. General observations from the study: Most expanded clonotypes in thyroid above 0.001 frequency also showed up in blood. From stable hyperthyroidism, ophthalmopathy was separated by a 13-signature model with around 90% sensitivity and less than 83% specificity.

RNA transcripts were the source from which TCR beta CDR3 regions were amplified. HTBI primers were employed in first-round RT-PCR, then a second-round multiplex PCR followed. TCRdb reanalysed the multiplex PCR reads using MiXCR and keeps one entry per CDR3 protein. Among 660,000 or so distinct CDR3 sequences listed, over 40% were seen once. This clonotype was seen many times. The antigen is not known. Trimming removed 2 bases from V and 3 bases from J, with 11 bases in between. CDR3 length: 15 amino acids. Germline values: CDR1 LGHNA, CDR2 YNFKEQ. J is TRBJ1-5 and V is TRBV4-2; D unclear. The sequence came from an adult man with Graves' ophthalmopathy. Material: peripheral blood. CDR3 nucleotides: TGTGCCAGCAGCCAAATGGACCGAAACAATCAGCCCCAGCATTTT. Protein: CASSQMDRNNQPQHF.